The clone carrying this T cell receptor (beta chain) has a count of ten or more. The antigen is unknown. V was clipped by 5 bases and J by 6 bases; unmatched bases: 7. Germline values: CDR1 SQVTM, CDR2 ANQGSEA. The CDR3 extends over 14 amino acids. Generation of TCR beta libraries employed quantitative 5'-RACE incorporating molecular barcodes. TCRdb passed the 5' RACE reads through MiXCR, listing each CDR3 protein once. The data contain under 950,000 distinct CDR3 sequences, 15% to 20% of them singletons. The source of the sample is a study of CD8 T cells in ankylosing spondylitis. Overall study results and limits: Researchers report that disease-linked clones proved CD8+ and relatively rare in peripheral blood. Previously reported in reactive arthritis synovial fluid and blood were some of the motif variants. Made up of under 10 highly homologous variants, a TCR beta motif appeared characteristic of ankylosing spondylitis blood.

The clonotype comes from a male donor with ankylosing spondylitis. The V call is TRBV29-1, the J call TRBJ2-3; 11 positions agree with TRBD2. Sequenced material: blood, either unsorted or a sorted T cell fraction (not recorded which). CDR3 loop: CSVTLAGAWDTQYF. CDR3 sequence (DNA): TGCAGCGTTACACTAGCGGGAGCATGGGATACGCAGTATTTT.